This T cell receptor (beta chain) appears in the sequencing data of a study of CD8 T cells in Susac syndrome. Germline-derived CDR1 and CDR2 are GTSNPN and SVGIG (reference sequence). V lost 1 base and J lost 4, with 5 bases in between. The length of the CDR3 is 12 residues. CD8+ and CD4+ blood T cells underwent TCR beta sequencing. FACS was used to enrich TEMRA cells, whereas the CD8+ and CD4+ T cells were obtained by negative isolation. Random hexamers were used to reverse transcribe the RNA input (about 0.5 to 1 ug). An immunoSEQ multiplex PCR generated amplified TCR beta CDR3 products spanning 54 Vbeta and 13 Jbeta. Using its own MiXCR run on the immunoSEQ multiplex PCR reads, TCRdb lists one record per CDR3 protein. The table has some 260,000 distinct CDR3 sequences, 85% to 95% seen once.

Input material: CD4+ T cells from PBMCs. This receptor was taken from a human donor with multiple sclerosis. The chain has TRBV30 and TRBJ1-5; D unresolved. As DNA, the CDR3 is TGTGCCTGGAGTGACTTGAATCAGCCCCAGCATTTT. Protein product: CAWSDLNQPQHF.